Listed below are T cell receptor beta chains from one sample, sequenced in a study of T cell responses to AZD1222 COVID-19 vaccine. Assay: immunoSEQ multiplex PCR; the TCRdb copy retains only in-frame clones and omits some. The repertoire has about 97,000 clones, around 89% of them found once; the top ten carry approximately 7%. The sequences come from peripheral blood, collected on day 0 of AZD1222 vaccination. The receptors originated from an adult in good health. The CDR3 runs from the conserved cysteine through the conserved F or W. D genes are given only for firm matches. Not every row has a clone size; where given, it reads once, few, many or a size class.

j_gene,v_gene,d_gene,abundance,CDR3aa,CDR3nt
TRBJ1-2,TRBV5-1,TRBD1,.,CASSPGQGANFIYGYTF,TGCGCCAGCAGCCCCGGACAGGGGGCGAATTTCATCTATGGCTACACCTTC
TRBJ2-5,TRBV7-6,TRBD1,.,CASSTYTGVTGETQYF,TGTGCCAGCAGCACGTATACAGGGGTTACGGGGGAGACCCAGTACTTC
TRBJ1-3,TRBV11-1,.,once,CASSSGGGSGNTIYF,TGTGCCAGCAGCTCCGGCGGGGGTTCCGGAAACACCATATATTTT
TRBJ1-4,TRBV19,.,once,CASSGAGANEKLFF,TGTGCCAGCTCAGGGGCTGGAGCTAATGAAAAACTGTTTTTT
TRBJ1-2,TRBV3-1/TRBV3-2,.,.,CASHTSGVRGYTF,TGTGCCAGCCATACCTCAGGGGTACGGGGCTACACCTTC
TRBJ2-3,TRBV6-5,TRBD2,.,CASSSGTSGADTQYF,TGTGCCAGCAGCTCCGGGACTAGCGGAGCTGATACGCAGTATTTT
TRBJ2-3,TRBV18,TRBD2,.,CASSPPERGSTDTQYF,TGTGCCAGCTCACCACCCGAGCGGGGGAGCACAGATACGCAGTATTTT
TRBJ1-5,TRBV7-2,TRBD1,once,CASSSDRVNQPQHF,TGTGCCAGCAGCTCAGACAGGGTCAATCAGCCCCAGCATTTT
TRBJ1-2,TRBV20-1,.,.,CSAREAGRYTF,TGCAGTGCTAGAGAAGCAGGGCGCTACACCTTC
TRBJ2-1,TRBV7-9,.,.,CASSPGMANEQFF,TGTGCCAGCAGCCCGGGGATGGCCAATGAGCAGTTCTTC
TRBJ2-6,TRBV28,TRBD2,once,CASRYPGGRAGANVLTF,TGTGCCAGCAGATACCCCGGTGGGAGGGCAGGGGCCAACGTCCTGACTTTC
TRBJ2-2,TRBV7-3,TRBD2,few,CASSPTSGGRGTGELFF,TGTGCCAGCAGCCCGACTAGCGGGGGAAGGGGCACCGGGGAGCTGTTTTTT
TRBJ2-7,TRBV5-1,.,.,CASSLEPLKGYEQYF,TGCGCCAGCAGCTTGGAACCCCTTAAAGGGTACGAGCAGTACTTC
TRBJ1-6,TRBV4-2,TRBD1,.,CASSRTGGPDYNSPLHF,TGTGCCAGCAGCCGGACAGGGGGCCCCGACTATAATTCACCCCTCCACTTT
TRBJ1-6,TRBV7-2,.,.,CASSRGDSPLHF,TGTGCCAGCAGCCGCGGGGATTCACCCCTCCACTTT
TRBJ1-4,TRBV10-3,.,.,CAISDREGMEKLFF,TGTGCCATCAGTGACAGGGAAGGTATGGAAAAACTGTTTTTT
TRBJ2-4,TRBV7-2,.,once,CASSLDIAIAFGVQYF,TGTGCCAGCAGCTTAGATATTGCCATCGCTTTTGGCGTTCAGTACTTC
TRBJ2-3,TRBV9,.,.,CASSALQGADTQYF,TGTGCCAGCAGCGCCCTGCAAGGGGCGGATACGCAGTATTTT
TRBJ2-3,TRBV13,.,.,CASSLGRWLDTQYF,TGTGCCAGCAGCTTAGGGAGATGGCTAGATACGCAGTATTTT
TRBJ1-2,TRBV19,.,.,CASSGNSYGYTF,TGTGCCAGTAGTGGAAACAGCTATGGCTACACCTTC
TRBJ2-1,TRBV7-9,TRBD2,.,CASSFSGGFSYNEQFF,TGTGCCAGCAGCTTTAGCGGGGGATTTTCCTACAATGAGCAGTTCTTC
TRBJ2-3,TRBV7-9,TRBD2,.,CASSLGLADSTDTQYF,TGTGCCAGCAGCTTAGGGCTAGCGGATAGCACAGATACGCAGTATTTT